These 21 T cell receptor beta chains were all obtained from the same sample, sequenced in a study of blood T cell repertoires in COVID-19. Assay: immunoSEQ multiplex PCR; the TCRdb copy retains only in-frame clones and omits some. The sample includes roughly 24,000 clones, roughly 84% seen only once; the top ten take approximately 32%. Source material: peripheral blood. The receptors here all came from a human donor in a cohort sampled during active COVID-19.

This clone was found once. This chain connects TRBV18 to TRBJ2-7; 8 nucleotides match TRBD2. The CDR3 loop spans 14 amino acids. The ends lost 2 bases at V and 4 bases at J; junction bases unmatched: 4. Germline CDR1 is KGHSH and CDR2 is LQKENI. The CDR3: CASSPAGLAYEQYF. The CDR3 DNA follows: TGTGCCAGCTCACCAGCCGGACTAGCTTACGAGCAGTACTTC.

The chain carries TRBV7-2 and TRBJ2-7, with TRBD2 identical over 15 bases. The CDR3 totals 18 residues. Trimming at V came to 5 bases and at J to 0 bases, leaving 8 bases not matched to a gene. Germline CDR1 is SGHTA and CDR2 is FQGNSA. CDR3 sequence: CASSAPGLAGGSSYEQYF. The CDR3 region has the DNA TGTGCCAGCAGCGCCCCGGGACTAGCGGGAGGAAGCTCCTACGAGCAGTACTTC.

The chain employs TRBV15 and TRBJ1-4; D not certain. Germline lookup yields CDR1 LNHNV and CDR2 YYDKDF (reference sequence). The CDR3 has 14 amino acids. V was shortened by 5 bases and J by 7 bases, with 14 bases between the two germline ends. CDR3 in amino acids: CATSPRREGEKLFF. In DNA form, the CDR3 reads TGTGCCACCAGCCCACGACGGGAGGGTGAAAAACTGTTTTTT.

This chain connects TRBV7-8 to TRBJ2-2; D gene unclear. Looked up from germline, CDR1 is SGHVS and CDR2 is FQNEAQ. The CDR3 has 13 amino acids. Between the trimmed V and J ends, which lost 2 bases and 6 bases, there was a span of 7 bases. The CDR3 protein is CASSLMLSGELFF. In DNA, the CDR3 is TGTGCCAGCAGCTTAATGTTATCCGGGGAGCTGTTTTTT.

The rearrangement links TRBV9 to TRBJ1-3; 8 positions agree with TRBD1. Germline values: CDR1 SGDLS, CDR2 YYNGEE. This CDR3 is built from 17 residues. The junction had 11 bases not matched to a gene; V was cut back by 6 bases and J by 0 bases. This CDR3 reads CASTRTGIGFSGNTIYF. The CDR3 bases are TGTGCCAGCACCAGGACAGGGATCGGCTTCTCTGGAAACACCATATATTTT.

The chain combines TRBV4-3 with TRBJ2-7; D gene uncertain. V was cut by 1 base and J by 3 bases, with 13 bases left in between. Germline assignment: CDR1 LGHNA and CDR2 YSLEER. There are 15 residues in the CDR3. The CDR3 DNA reads TGCGCCAGCAGCCAAGTGGTTGGGCAGGTCTACGAGCAGTACTTC. Encoded protein: CASSQVVGQVYEQYF.

The J gene is TRBJ2-5, the V gene TRBV19, with TRBD1 matching 12 bases. The CDR3 spans 14 residues. V lost 5 bases, J lost 6 bases, and 4 bases stayed unmatched. CDR1 and CDR2 from the germline V gene are LNHDA and SQIVND (reference sequence). The CDR3 loop reads CASSLGTGGQTQYF. Here the CDR3 DNA reads TGTGCCAGTAGTCTCGGGACAGGGGGCCAGACCCAGTACTTC.

This chain links TRBV6-5 with TRBJ1-2, with 7 nucleotides matching TRBD1. From germline, CDR1 is MNHEY and CDR2 SVGAGI. This CDR3 has 13 amino acids. After removal of 6 bases from V and 6 bases from J, the junction contained 7 bases not matched to a gene. The CDR3: CASRQTGTDGYTF. CDR3 bases: TGTGCCAGCAGGCAAACAGGGACAGATGGCTACACCTTC.

This clone has just a few counts. The rearrangement links TRBV5-1 to TRBJ2-5, with 8 bases matching TRBD1. The CDR3 length is 16 residues. Germline CDR1 reads SGHRS; CDR2 reads YFSETQ. With 1 base clipped from V and 4 bases from J, the junction kept 9 bases outside the gene matches. CDR3 protein: CASSLLAGGPVETQYF. The CDR3 DNA reads TGCGCCAGCAGCTTGTTGGCAGGGGGCCCGGTAGAGACCCAGTACTTC.

The chain carries TRBV6-1 and TRBJ1-5; 7 nucleotides align to TRBD1. Looked up from germline, CDR1 is MNHNS and CDR2 is SASEGT. V dropped 0 bases and J dropped 9; count of bases not matched to a gene: 8. CDR3 length: 15 amino acids. The CDR3 sequence: CASSEARQGIRPQHF. In DNA form, the CDR3 reads TGTGCCAGCAGTGAAGCGCGACAGGGCATACGGCCCCAGCATTTT.

V gene TRBV19 combines with J gene TRBJ1-1; 8 nucleotides align to TRBD1. Germline-derived CDR1 and CDR2 are LNHDA and SQIVND (reference sequence). This CDR3 has 12 amino acids. J was trimmed by 6 bases and V by 9 bases; bases with no gene match: 6. CDR3 protein: CASLAGQAEAFF. The CDR3 DNA is TGTGCCAGCCTCGCGGGACAGGCTGAAGCTTTCTTT.

The V gene is TRBV5-1, the J gene TRBJ1-1; a possible D gene is TRBD1 (6 bases). Germline loops: CDR1 SGHRS, CDR2 YFSETQ. CDR3 length equals 14 residues. V lost 2 bases and J lost 2, with 10 bases in between. The CDR3 spells CASSLRQVNTEAFF. CDR3 nucleotides: TGCGCCAGCAGCTTAAGACAGGTCAACACTGAAGCTTTCTTT. The whole variable domain, filled in from reference TRBV5-1 and TRBJ1-1, reads KAGVTQTPRYLIKTRGQQVTLSCSPISGHRSVSWYQQTPGQGLQFLFEYFSETQRNKGNFPGRFSGRQFSNSRSEMNVSTLELGDSALYLCASSLRQVNTEAFFGQGTRLTVV.

This clone was seen more than once but under ten times. V is TRBV27 and J is TRBJ2-1; TRBD2 agrees at 10 bases. The CDR3 is 15 amino acids. Germline values: CDR1 MNHEY, CDR2 SMNVEV (reference sequence). After removal of 6 bases from V and 6 bases from J, the junction contained 8 bases not matched to a gene. CDR3 sequence reads: CASSQGLAEVNEQFF. The CDR3 DNA reads TGTGCCAGCAGCCAAGGACTAGCGGAGGTCAATGAGCAGTTCTTC.

The CDR3 DNA reads as TGTGCCACCAGTGACCAAACTGAGAGGGACACAAGCTCCTACGAGCAGTACTTC. Encoded protein: CATSDQTERDTSSYEQYF. This chain joins TRBV24-1 and TRBJ2-7; possibly TRBD1 for D (6 bases). The CDR3 is 18 residues long. The V gene lost 4 bases and the J gene lost 0 bases, with 21 bases spanning the gap. CDR1 and CDR2 (germline): KGHDR, SFDVKD.

The rearrangement links TRBV7-9 to TRBJ2-2; D may be TRBD2 (5 bases). The CDR3 runs 15 residues. The germline gives CDR1 SEHNR, CDR2 FQNEAQ (reference sequence). V lost 5 bases to trimming and J lost 8 bases, with 18 bases between them. The DNA for the CDR3 is TGTGCCAGCAGCCTCGGGCGAGGGCCGTTAGGGGAGCTGTTTTTT. Protein sequence: CASSLGRGPLGELFF.

This rearrangement joins TRBV5-1 to TRBJ1-1; 7 bases map to TRBD1. The V and J ends lost 5 bases and 6 bases, in that order; junction bases with no gene match: 13. CDR3 size: 15 residues. Germline V gives CDR1 SGHRS, CDR2 YFSETQ. CDR3 protein: CASRPTPTGVSEAFF. The DNA of the CDR3 is TGCGCCAGCAGACCTACGCCCACAGGGGTATCTGAAGCTTTCTTT.

CDR3 amino acids: CASSGRTAEAFF. DNA of the CDR3: TGTGCCAGCAGCGGAAGGACAGCTGAAGCTTTCTTT. The gene calls are TRBV9 and TRBJ1-1; tentative D call: TRBD1 (6 bases). Germline-derived CDR1 and CDR2 are SGDLS and YYNGEE. Trimming took 3 bases from V and 6 from J, leaving 9 bases between them. This CDR3 region has 12 residues. The variable domain in full, completed from reference TRBV9 and TRBJ1-1, reads DSGVTQTPKHLITATGQRVTLRCSPRSGDLSVYWYQQSLDQGLQFLIQYYNGEERAKGNILERFSAQQFPDLHSELNLSSLELGDSALYFCASSGRTAEAFFGQGTRLTVV.

This clone has a single count. The chain combines TRBV5-5 with TRBJ2-1; 12 bases fit TRBD2. CDR1 SGHKS and CDR2 YYEKEE come from the germline V gene (reference sequence). The V and J ends lost 1 base and 9 bases, in that order; junction bases with no gene match: 8. The CDR3 has 16 amino acids. CDR3 residues: CASSLRLAGGPLEQFF. The CDR3 coding sequence is TGTGCCAGCAGCTTGCGGCTAGCGGGAGGGCCTCTTGAGCAGTTCTTC.

This chain uses TRBV2 with TRBJ1-1; the D gene is possibly TRBD1 (6 bases). The CDR3 length is 14 residues. Germline values: CDR1 SNHLY, CDR2 FYNNEI. Trimming left V 2 bases short and J 6 bases short, with 13 bases between. The CDR3 nucleotides are TGTGCCAGCAGTGAAATAAAGGGGGGGGCTGAAGCTTTCTTT. It translates to CASSEIKGGAEAFF. The complete variable domain, with remaining parts taken from reference TRBV2 and TRBJ1-1, reads EPEVTQTPSHQVTQMGQEVILRCVPISNHLYFYWYRQILGQKVEFLVSFYNNEISEKSEIFDDQFSVERPDGSNFTLKIRSTKLEDSAMYFCASSEIKGGAEAFFGQGTRLTVV.

V is TRBV7-2 and J is TRBJ2-3, with 11 bases that match TRBD2. With 8 bases clipped from V and 4 bases from J, the junction kept 14 bases outside the gene matches. The CDR3 runs to 17 residues. Germline V gene data show CDR1 as SGHTA and CDR2 as FQGNSA. CDR3 amino acids: CASQLSGGAESPDTQYF. Written as DNA, the CDR3 is TGTGCCAGCCAACTTAGCGGGGGGGCCGAAAGTCCAGATACGCAGTATTTT.

The chain recombines TRBV27 with TRBJ2-1, with unresolved D. V lost 8 bases to trimming and J lost 3 bases, with 23 bases between them. The CDR3 length is 17 residues. Germline lookup yields CDR1 MNHEY and CDR2 SMNVEV (reference sequence). CDR3 amino acids: CASSHQTVTNSYNEQFF. For the CDR3, the DNA is TGTGCCAGCTCTCACCAAACGGTCACCAACAGCTACAATGAGCAGTTCTTC.